This T cell receptor (beta chain) originates from a study of vaccination effects on CD4 cells after COVID-19. Study background: Each person got two doses of an mRNA SARS-CoV-2 vaccine, BNT162b2 or mRNA-1273. Study-level results: Clones of infection and vaccine origin contracted markedly late after vaccination. Small numbers of convalescent patients limited the study. It also lacked early post-infection timepoints.

This clone occurred once. Its matching antigen is unknown. Assay: immunoSEQ multiplex PCR; the TCRdb copy retains only in-frame clones and omits some. The data contain roughly 63,000 clones, roughly 76% of them seen just once; the ten biggest clones take up around 3.8%. With the ViraFEST assay, the study expanded antigen-specific CD4+ T cells using viral peptide pools, then sequenced them. Following culture for ten to eleven days, CD4+ T cells were isolated. Vaccine recipients had no previous SARS-CoV-2 infection; their nucleocapsid antibodies were negative. IL-2 medium took the place of half the medium on both days 3 and 7. The sample in question was CD4+ T cells from PBMCs cultured with HCoV-OC43 spike peptides, obtained before COVID-19 vaccination. Subset given: HCoV-OC43 spike overlapping peptide pool stimulation. This sequence originates from a human donor who received a COVID-19 vaccine.

CDR3 sequence: CASSLGVGQGTGETQYF. The CDR3 DNA sequence: TGCGCCAGCAGCTTGGGAGTTGGACAGGGCACGGGAGAGACCCAGTACTTC. This chain joins TRBV5-1 and TRBJ2-5; 8 nucleotides align to TRBD1. V lost 0 bases and J lost 4; bases outside the gene matches: 11. The CDR3 consists of 17 residues. CDR1 and CDR2 (germline): SGHRS, YFSETQ.